A selection of T cell receptor beta chains follows, all from one sample in a study of molecular identifiers for immune sequencing clone quantification. A single record per CDR3 protein comes from TCRdb applying MiXCR to the PCR reads. The sample carries under 600,000 distinct CDR3 sequences, roughly 24% recorded once. The sample was naive CD8+ T cells from blood, with Jurkat cell RNA spiked in. These receptors came from a human donor in good health. Some libraries in this study had Jurkat cell RNA spiked in. Each CDR3 is given with its conserved first and last residue.

j_gene,v_gene,CDR3aa
TRBJ2-7,TRBV2,CASTAGGSYEQYF
TRBJ2-5,TRBV13,CASTTSQEVRGETQYF
TRBJ2-1,TRBV4-3,CASSHDRTRSYNEQFF
TRBJ2-7,TRBV13,CASSYETAGEQYF
TRBJ1-4,TRBV5-4,CASSLWGGEKLFF
TRBJ2-2,TRBV20-1,CSARETGELFF
TRBJ1-1,TRBV29-1,CSVETGRVQMKNTEAFF
TRBJ1-5,TRBV21-1,CASSKVVQGTASNQPQHF
TRBJ2-7,TRBV6-2/TRBV6-3,CASSTLTTRLNYEQYF
TRBJ2-7,TRBV3-1,CASSQDVGHRGYEQYF
TRBJ2-3,TRBV28,CASTPGVGSSTDTQYF
TRBJ1-1,TRBV10-3,CAISAGHPAFF
TRBJ1-4,TRBV28,CASSVTGGTGEEKLFF
TRBJ1-1,TRBV12-3/TRBV12-4,CASSLRMSLTEAFF
TRBJ2-3,TRBV27,CASSFDRADTQYF
TRBJ1-1,TRBV5-1,CASSYHTDREDTEAFF
TRBJ2-1,TRBV9,CASSASYSSYNEQFF
TRBJ2-3,TRBV3-1,CASSHGPPDTQYF
TRBJ2-7,TRBV12-3/TRBV12-4,CASSLAPRNYEQYF
TRBJ1-5,TRBV6-6,CASSFEPQHF
TRBJ2-5,TRBV7-7,CASSMAYEGLETQYF
TRBJ2-3,TRBV9,CASSVPLAGGPDTQYF
TRBJ2-5,TRBV7-9,CASTDQGQQETQYF
TRBJ2-1,TRBV24-1,CATSEVTSGKQFF